A selection of T cell receptor beta chains follows, all from one sample in a study of cytomegalovirus exposure and HLA in healthy donors. Clones were read by immunoSEQ multiplex PCR, and TCRdb kept only the in-frame ones, dropping some. The sample lists about 160,000 clones; 88% were seen once. Sequencing was done on a sample of PBMCs. These receptors came from a man between 18 and 29 years old in good health and CMV-seronegative. CDR3s include the opening cysteine and the closing phenylalanine or tryptophan. D genes are given only for firm matches. Expanded clones get a size class; other rows say once, few or many, or leave the size out.

D gene: TRBD1; V gene: TRBV7-6; CDR3 length: 13; clone size: NA; J gene: TRBJ2-1; CDR3 DNA: TGTGCCAGCAGCTCTGGGACAGTTCAAGAGCAGTTCTTC; CDR3 protein: CASSSGTVQEQFF
D gene: TRBD1; V gene: TRBV28; CDR3 length: 13; clone size: NA; J gene: TRBJ2-7; CDR3 DNA: TGTGCCAGCAGTTTCGGGACAGGGTACGAGCAGTACTTC; CDR3 protein: CASSFGTGYEQYF
D gene: NA; V gene: TRBV27; CDR3 length: 15; clone size: NA; J gene: TRBJ1-2; CDR3 DNA: TGTGCCAGCAGTTTTGTCTCAGGGAACAACTATGGCTACACCTTC; CDR3 protein: CASSFVSGNNYGYTF
D gene: NA; V gene: TRBV28; CDR3 length: 14; clone size: NA; J gene: TRBJ2-5; CDR3 DNA: TGTGCCGTTCTGGGGTCAGGGGGAGGAGAGACCCAGTACTTC; CDR3 protein: CAVLGSGGGETQYF
D gene: TRBD1; V gene: TRBV7-9; CDR3 length: 16; clone size: NA; J gene: TRBJ2-1; CDR3 DNA: TGTGCCAGCAGCCCACTCGGGACAGGGAGTGGTCCTGAGCAGTTCTTC; CDR3 protein: CASSPLGTGSGPEQFF
D gene: NA; V gene: TRBV4-3; CDR3 length: 15; clone size: NA; J gene: TRBJ2-3; CDR3 DNA: TGCGCCAGCAGCCAAGAGTGGCAGGACACAGATACGCAGTATTTT; CDR3 protein: CASSQEWQDTDTQYF
D gene: NA; V gene: TRBV28; CDR3 length: 15; clone size: NA; J gene: TRBJ2-5; CDR3 DNA: TGTGCCAGCAGTTTAACAGGGATCCTACAAGAGACCCAGTACTTC; CDR3 protein: CASSLTGILQETQYF
D gene: NA; V gene: TRBV25-1; CDR3 length: 15; clone size: once; J gene: TRBJ2-5; CDR3 DNA: TGTGCCAGCAGTGATGCCGTCGGACTGCAAGAGACCCAGTACTTC; CDR3 protein: CASSDAVGLQETQYF
D gene: NA; V gene: TRBV6-5; CDR3 length: 13; clone size: NA; J gene: TRBJ2-6; CDR3 DNA: TGTGCCAGCAATCCCTATGGGGCCAACGTCCTGACTTTC; CDR3 protein: CASNPYGANVLTF
D gene: TRBD1; V gene: TRBV18; CDR3 length: 14; clone size: NA; J gene: TRBJ1-4; CDR3 DNA: TGTGCCAGCTCCCCGACAGGGGGAGATGAAAAACTGTTTTTT; CDR3 protein: CASSPTGGDEKLFF
D gene: NA; V gene: TRBV11-2; CDR3 length: 14; clone size: NA; J gene: TRBJ1-4; CDR3 DNA: TGTGCCAGCAGCTCTCAGGGCGGGATCGAAAAACTGTTTTTT; CDR3 protein: CASSSQGGIEKLFF
D gene: TRBD1; V gene: TRBV6-5; CDR3 length: 15; clone size: NA; J gene: TRBJ2-2; CDR3 DNA: TGTGCCAGCAGAAGACAGGGGGCGAACACCGGGGAGCTGTTTTTT; CDR3 protein: CASRRQGANTGELFF
D gene: NA; V gene: TRBV11-2; CDR3 length: 11; clone size: few; J gene: TRBJ1-2; CDR3 DNA: TGTGCCAGCAGCCCCCGTTATGGCTACACCTTC; CDR3 protein: CASSPRYGYTF
D gene: TRBD1; V gene: TRBV28; CDR3 length: 16; clone size: NA; J gene: TRBJ1-5; CDR3 DNA: TGTGCCACCCAATTACAGGGGAGAGGTAGCAATCAGCCCCAGCATTTT; CDR3 protein: CATQLQGRGSNQPQHF
D gene: TRBD1; V gene: TRBV5-1; CDR3 length: 15; clone size: NA; J gene: TRBJ1-2; CDR3 DNA: TGCGCCAGCTCCGAAGACCCGGGACAGTCCTATGGCTACACCTTC; CDR3 protein: CASSEDPGQSYGYTF
D gene: NA; V gene: TRBV5-1; CDR3 length: 16; clone size: NA; J gene: TRBJ2-5; CDR3 DNA: TGCGCCAGCAGCGGAGGGACAGCGCCTGGGCAAGAGACCCAGTACTTC; CDR3 protein: CASSGGTAPGQETQYF
D gene: TRBD2; V gene: TRBV7-2; CDR3 length: 14; clone size: NA; J gene: TRBJ2-2; CDR3 DNA: TGTGCCGGCAGCTTAGGTCTAGCGGGAGGGGAGCTGTTTTTT; CDR3 protein: CAGSLGLAGGELFF
D gene: NA; V gene: TRBV6-1; CDR3 length: 16; clone size: NA; J gene: TRBJ2-1; CDR3 DNA: TGTGCCAGCAGTGCGTTTGCGGGGCCAACTGACAATGAGCAGTTCTTC; CDR3 protein: CASSAFAGPTDNEQFF
D gene: TRBD1; V gene: TRBV28; CDR3 length: 15; clone size: NA; J gene: TRBJ2-7; CDR3 DNA: TGTGCCAGCAGTTCGGGACAGGGGCCGGTGATCGAGCAGTACTTC; CDR3 protein: CASSSGQGPVIEQYF
D gene: TRBD2; V gene: TRBV9; CDR3 length: 18; clone size: NA; J gene: TRBJ2-1; CDR3 DNA: TGTGCCAGCAGCTTACGGACTAGCGGTAGAGCGGCCTACAATGAGCAGTTCTTC; CDR3 protein: CASSLRTSGRAAYNEQFF
D gene: NA; V gene: TRBV18; CDR3 length: 13; clone size: NA; J gene: TRBJ2-1; CDR3 DNA: TGTGCCAGCTCACCACCGGCTGTCAATGAGCAGTTCTTC; CDR3 protein: CASSPPAVNEQFF
D gene: NA; V gene: TRBV19; CDR3 length: 15; clone size: NA; J gene: TRBJ2-3; CDR3 DNA: TGTGCCAGTAGTTCCCAAGCGGAGAGCACAGATACGCAGTATTTT; CDR3 protein: CASSSQAESTDTQYF
D gene: NA; V gene: TRBV30; CDR3 length: 12; clone size: NA; J gene: TRBJ1-2; CDR3 DNA: TGTGCCTGTTCCTATGGGGGGGATGGCTACACCTTC; CDR3 protein: CACSYGGDGYTF
D gene: TRBD1; V gene: TRBV18; CDR3 length: 15; clone size: NA; J gene: TRBJ1-1; CDR3 DNA: TGTGCCAGCTCACCACAGGGACAGGGGAACACTGAAGCTTTCTTT; CDR3 protein: CASSPQGQGNTEAFF
D gene: TRBD1; V gene: TRBV6-5; CDR3 length: 15; clone size: NA; J gene: TRBJ1-2; CDR3 DNA: TGTGCCAGCAGTTACTCGAACAGGGGGTACTATGGCTACACCTTC; CDR3 protein: CASSYSNRGYYGYTF
D gene: NA; V gene: TRBV2; CDR3 length: 15; clone size: NA; J gene: TRBJ2-1; CDR3 DNA: TGTGCCAGCAGTGACTTGGACAGCTCCTACAATGAGCAGTTCTTC; CDR3 protein: CASSDLDSSYNEQFF
D gene: TRBD1; V gene: TRBV5-4; CDR3 length: 15; clone size: NA; J gene: TRBJ1-2; CDR3 DNA: TGTGCCAGCAGCTTCCGCGACAGGGGGTATGGAGGCTACACCTTC; CDR3 protein: CASSFRDRGYGGYTF
D gene: NA; V gene: TRBV6-1; CDR3 length: 13; clone size: once; J gene: TRBJ2-3; CDR3 DNA: TGTGCCACCAAAGAGGGATTCACAGATACGCAGTATTTT; CDR3 protein: CATKEGFTDTQYF
D gene: NA; V gene: TRBV6-1; CDR3 length: 13; clone size: NA; J gene: TRBJ2-7; CDR3 DNA: TGTGCCAGCAGTGCCATTGACAGATACGAGCAGTACTTC; CDR3 protein: CASSAIDRYEQYF
D gene: TRBD1; V gene: TRBV10-3; CDR3 length: 16; clone size: NA; J gene: TRBJ1-5; CDR3 DNA: TGTGCCATCAGTGCGGGACAGGGCGTTAGCAATCAGCCCCAGCATTTT; CDR3 protein: CAISAGQGVSNQPQHF
D gene: TRBD1; V gene: TRBV6-5; CDR3 length: 15; clone size: NA; J gene: TRBJ1-4; CDR3 DNA: TGTGCCAGCAGGCCCACCGGGACAGGGGATGAAAAACTGTTTTTT; CDR3 protein: CASRPTGTGDEKLFF
D gene: NA; V gene: TRBV4-1; CDR3 length: 16; clone size: NA; J gene: TRBJ2-2; CDR3 DNA: TGCGCCAGCAGCCAAGACGGGCAGGGCGTCTTTGGGGAGCTGTTTTTT; CDR3 protein: CASSQDGQGVFGELFF
D gene: TRBD2; V gene: TRBV4-3; CDR3 length: 16; clone size: NA; J gene: TRBJ2-2; CDR3 DNA: TGCGCCAGCAGCCAGCCTAGCGGGAGGGGAACCGGGGAGCTGTTTTTT; CDR3 protein: CASSQPSGRGTGELFF
D gene: TRBD2; V gene: TRBV6-4; CDR3 length: 15; clone size: NA; J gene: TRBJ2-3; CDR3 DNA: TGTGCCAGCAGTGACTCCAGCGGGAGCTTAGATACGCAGTATTTT; CDR3 protein: CASSDSSGSLDTQYF
D gene: NA; V gene: TRBV28; CDR3 length: 16; clone size: NA; J gene: TRBJ1-4; CDR3 DNA: TGTGCCAGCAGAACCCGAGGGAGGGGGAAAAATGAAAAACTGTTTTTT; CDR3 protein: CASRTRGRGKNEKLFF
D gene: TRBD1; V gene: TRBV29-1; CDR3 length: 15; clone size: NA; J gene: TRBJ2-5; CDR3 DNA: TGCAGCGCAGGCCAGACAGGGGGCTTAGGAGAGACCCAGTACTTC; CDR3 protein: CSAGQTGGLGETQYF
D gene: NA; V gene: TRBV5-4; CDR3 length: 13; clone size: NA; J gene: TRBJ1-1; CDR3 DNA: TGTGCCAGCAGCTACCAGGTGAACACTGAAGCTTTCTTT; CDR3 protein: CASSYQVNTEAFF
D gene: NA; V gene: TRBV6-5; CDR3 length: 12; clone size: few; J gene: TRBJ1-5; CDR3 DNA: TGTGCCAGCAGTTACCCCGGGCAGCCCCAGCATTTT; CDR3 protein: CASSYPGQPQHF
D gene: NA; V gene: TRBV4-1; CDR3 length: 14; clone size: NA; J gene: TRBJ2-7; CDR3 DNA: TGCGCCAGCAGCTGGGGGGGCAACTCCTACGAGCAGTACTTC; CDR3 protein: CASSWGGNSYEQYF
D gene: TRBD1; V gene: TRBV13; CDR3 length: 16; clone size: NA; J gene: TRBJ1-1; CDR3 DNA: TGTGCCAGCAGCACCGGGACAGGGGTCCTTGTAACTGAAGCTTTCTTT; CDR3 protein: CASSTGTGVLVTEAFF
D gene: NA; V gene: TRBV5-4; CDR3 length: 15; clone size: NA; J gene: TRBJ1-2; CDR3 DNA: TGTGCCAGCAGCTTGGCCCAGGGGTTCTTCTATGGCTACACCTTC; CDR3 protein: CASSLAQGFFYGYTF
D gene: NA; V gene: TRBV18; CDR3 length: 13; clone size: NA; J gene: TRBJ2-1; CDR3 DNA: TGTGCCAGCTCAATAGAGGGCTACAATGAGCAGTTCTTC; CDR3 protein: CASSIEGYNEQFF
D gene: NA; V gene: TRBV5-1; CDR3 length: 14; clone size: NA; J gene: TRBJ2-3; CDR3 DNA: TGCGCCAGCAGCTTACCAGGTAGCACAGATACGCAGTATTTT; CDR3 protein: CASSLPGSTDTQYF
D gene: NA; V gene: TRBV6-6; CDR3 length: 14; clone size: NA; J gene: TRBJ1-3; CDR3 DNA: TGTGCCAGCAGTCCGACTCAGGGTGCTAACACCATATATTTT; CDR3 protein: CASSPTQGANTIYF
D gene: NA; V gene: TRBV4-3; CDR3 length: 16; clone size: NA; J gene: TRBJ2-1; CDR3 DNA: TGCGCCAGCAGCCAGGGAGACATTGTAGGAAGCTTCGGACAGTTCTTC; CDR3 protein: CASSQGDIVGSFGQFF
D gene: TRBD1; V gene: TRBV7-2; CDR3 length: 16; clone size: once; J gene: TRBJ2-1; CDR3 DNA: TGTGCCAGCAGCTTTAGAGGGACAGGGATACGCAATGAGCAGTTCTTC; CDR3 protein: CASSFRGTGIRNEQFF
D gene: NA; V gene: TRBV18; CDR3 length: 16; clone size: once; J gene: TRBJ2-3; CDR3 DNA: TGTGCCAGCTCACGCGGTCCTCCTAAAGGCACAGATACGCAGTATTTT; CDR3 protein: CASSRGPPKGTDTQYF
D gene: NA; V gene: TRBV7-2; CDR3 length: 13; clone size: NA; J gene: TRBJ1-5; CDR3 DNA: TGTGCCAGCAGCTTTGGGCAGAGTCAGCCCCAGCATTTT; CDR3 protein: CASSFGQSQPQHF
D gene: NA; V gene: TRBV5-1; CDR3 length: 15; clone size: once; J gene: TRBJ2-5; CDR3 DNA: TGCGCCAGCAGCTTGGCGGGGTCCCCGCCGGAGACCCAGTACTTC; CDR3 protein: CASSLAGSPPETQYF
D gene: NA; V gene: TRBV25-1; CDR3 length: 15; clone size: NA; J gene: TRBJ2-3; CDR3 DNA: TGTGCCAGCAGTGACACCCGGTCCTTGAGGGATACGCAGTATTTT; CDR3 protein: CASSDTRSLRDTQYF
D gene: TRBD2; V gene: TRBV6-5; CDR3 length: 15; clone size: NA; J gene: TRBJ2-1; CDR3 DNA: TGTGCCAGCAGACCGACTAGCGTTGGCTACAATGAGCAGTTCTTC; CDR3 protein: CASRPTSVGYNEQFF
D gene: TRBD2; V gene: TRBV9; CDR3 length: 17; clone size: NA; J gene: TRBJ2-7; CDR3 DNA: TGTGCCAGCAGCGAGTCCACCGGGACTAGCGGCTTGTACGAGCAGTACTTC; CDR3 protein: CASSESTGTSGLYEQYF
D gene: NA; V gene: TRBV19; CDR3 length: 15; clone size: NA; J gene: TRBJ2-5; CDR3 DNA: TGTGCCAGTAGTATGGGTCAACAGGGTCCAGAGACCCAGTACTTC; CDR3 protein: CASSMGQQGPETQYF